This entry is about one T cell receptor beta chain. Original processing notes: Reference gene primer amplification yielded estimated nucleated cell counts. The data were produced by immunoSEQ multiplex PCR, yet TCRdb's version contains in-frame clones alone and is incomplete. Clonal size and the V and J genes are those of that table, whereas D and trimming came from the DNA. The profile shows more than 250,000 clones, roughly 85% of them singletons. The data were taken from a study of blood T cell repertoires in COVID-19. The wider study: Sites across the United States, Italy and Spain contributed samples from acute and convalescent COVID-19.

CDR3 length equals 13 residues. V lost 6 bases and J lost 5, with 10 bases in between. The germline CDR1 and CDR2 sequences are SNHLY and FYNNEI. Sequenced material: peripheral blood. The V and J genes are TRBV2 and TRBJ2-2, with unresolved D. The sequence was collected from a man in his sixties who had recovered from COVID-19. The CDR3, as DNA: TGTGCCAGCAGGAACCAAGCAACCGGGGAGCTGTTTTTT. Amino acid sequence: CASRNQATGELFF.